This TCR beta chain was retrieved from a study of shared clonotypes between healthy human individuals. The data were produced by immunoSEQ multiplex PCR, yet TCRdb's version contains in-frame clones alone and is incomplete. The data show about 980,000 clones, more than 75% seen once. This sequence originates from a man aged 18 to 30 in good health. Sequencing used memory CD4+ T cells sorted from blood. Regarding subset: CD45RA-negative fraction.

CDR3 sequence reads: CASSRRGGQSYNEQFF. CDR3 DNA sequence: TGTGCCAGCAGCCGTAGGGGGGGCCAATCCTACAATGAGCAGTTCTTC. V gene TRBV14 combines with J gene TRBJ2-1, with a possible D match to TRBD2 (7 bases). Trimming took off 4 bases at V and 1 base at J, with 14 bases between the two ends. The CDR3 is made up of 16 amino acids. Germline values: CDR1 SGHDN, CDR2 FVKESK.